The next 4 T cell receptor beta chains were all read from a single sample in a study of breast tumors, draining lymph nodes, adjacent tissues. TCRdb passed the multiplex PCR reads through MiXCR, listing each CDR3 protein once. The sample holds 45,000 to 60,000 distinct CDR3 sequences, around 23% seen once. The sequenced sample was breast tumor tissue. These receptors all stem from a female donor with breast cancer. Some clones in this sample may be carry-over from other donors' samples.

In this sample, this clonotype turned up a few times. As the CDR3 is not closed by the conserved phenylalanine or tryptophan, this likely results from a read error. The chain carries TRBV10-2 and TRBJ2-1; 7 nucleotides line up with TRBD2. The J segment lost 10 bases and the V segment lost 0 bases, leaving 3 bases of the junction unmatched. Germline V gene data show CDR1 as WSHSY and CDR2 as SAAADI. The CDR3 contains 13 residues. CDR3 DNA: TGCGCCAGCAGTGAGTCGGGGGAGGGGGAGCAGTTCCTC. Its protein is CASSESGEGEQFL.

The chain links TRBV11-2 to TRBJ2-1; D remains unclear. The CDR3 length is 12 residues. Trimming removed 2 bases from V and 10 bases from J, with 9 bases in between. CDR1 and CDR2 (germline): SGHAT, FQNNGV. DNA for the CDR3: TGTGCCAGCAGCTTAATAGCTGTAGAGCAGTTCTTC. Encoded protein: CASSLIAVEQFF.

This clonotype was counted ten times or more. The gene calls are TRBV4-1 and TRBJ2-7; 7 bases match TRBD1. V lost 3 bases to trimming and J lost 7 bases; unmatched junction nucleotides: 9. Per germline, CDR1 MGHRA and CDR2 YSYEKL. This CDR3 is 14 amino acids long. The CDR3 sequence is CASSHTGTAQEQYF. In DNA, the CDR3 is TGCGCCAGCAGCCACACCGGGACAGCCCAGGAGCAGTACTTC.

This clonotype was recorded many times. This chain connects TRBV3-1 to TRBJ2-7; TRBD2 matches 8 bases. With 0 bases clipped from V and 3 bases from J, the junction kept 7 bases outside the gene matches. This CDR3 spans 16 amino acids. Germline CDR1 reads LGHDT; CDR2 reads YNNKEL (reference sequence). The CDR3 reads CASSQDLVAGSYEQYF. The CDR3 nucleotides are TGTGCCAGCAGCCAAGATCTAGTAGCGGGGAGCTACGAGCAGTACTTC.